This TCR beta chain derives from a study of molecular identifiers for immune sequencing clone quantification. At the level of the study: In replicates, RNA from about 20,000 or 100,000 naive CD8 cells was split five ways, four sequenced.

Study conclusions and caveats: Effector cells had over 99% of their molecules in clones above 20 RNA copies, while naive cells had under 1%.

The authors built bulk TCR libraries by previously described methods with listed TCR primers. TCRdb re-called the PCR reads through MiXCR, storing one row per CDR3 protein. The table shows roughly 300,000 distinct CDR3 sequences, with 24% occurring only once. Libraries from naive CD8 cells were generated from roughly 18,000 to 920,000 sorted cells (with 10%, 30% or 50% RNA). This CDR3 spans 14 amino acids. Per germline, CDR1 MGHRA and CDR2 YSYEKL. V dropped 3 bases and J dropped 7 bases, with 16 bases sitting between them. About this clonotype itself: Its cognate antigen is unknown.

This receptor was identified in a human donor in good health. Some libraries in this study had Jurkat cell RNA spiked in. Source material: naive CD8+ T cells from blood, with Jurkat cell RNA spiked in. Indicated subset: FACS-sorted CD8+CD4-CCR7+CD45RA+ naive T cells. This chain joins TRBV4-1 and TRBJ2-7; D might be TRBD2 (7 bases). The CDR3 reads CASSHAGAGGEQYF. CDR3 nucleotide sequence: TGCGCCAGCAGCCATGCGGGGGCAGGAGGAGAGCAGTACTTC.